The entry below describes one T cell receptor (beta chain). These data originate in a study of blood T cell repertoires in COVID-19. Study-wide background: Acute and convalescent COVID-19 samples came from the United States, Italy and Spain. PBMCs, B-cell-depleted T cells, or T cells provided the cDNA or gDNA that made up the material.

Original processing methods: From reference gene primer amplification, estimates of nucleated cell counts were derived. Generated by immunoSEQ multiplex PCR, the TCRdb table keeps only in-frame clones and is missing some. V and J calls and clone size are those listed in that table; D and trimming were worked out from the DNA. The repertoire holds around 200,000 clones, with around 88% as singletons. Participant-given clinical history determined each cohort assignment. Trimming removed 3 bases from V and 6 bases from J; junction bases left unmatched: 11. The germline V gene has CDR1 LGHNA and CDR2 YNFKEQ. The CDR3 totals 16 residues.

This sequence joins TRBV4-2 and TRBJ1-2, with 9 bases lining up with TRBD1. Sample: PBMCs or T cells enriched from blood (not recorded which). The TCR was taken from a woman between 25 and 40 years old who had been exposed to COVID-19. CDR3 protein: CASSQDLKTGGNGYTF. CDR3 DNA sequence: TGTGCCAGCAGCCAGGATCTGAAAACAGGGGGCAATGGCTACACCTTC.